This entry lists 32 T cell receptor beta chains sequenced from one sample in a study of T cells in women clearing cervical HPV infection. Data came from immunoSEQ multiplex PCR; TCRdb stores just in-frame clones and leaves some out. The table for this sample gives about 30,000 clones. The sample consisted of blood buffy coat. Source of these receptors: a woman between 18 and 70 years old with a cervical HPV16 infection that either progressed to CIN3+ or cleared (not recorded which).

About this clone itself: The CDR3 end lies 3 residues beyond the end of the read and is filled in from the germline J gene. The rearrangement joins TRBV7-8 to TRBJ1-2; D is possibly TRBD1 (6 bases). Germline V lookup: CDR1 SGHVS, CDR2 FQNEAQ. V gave up 1 base and J gave up 3 bases, with 18 bases separating them. The CDR3 spans 17 residues. The CDR3 is CASSLGWGGLLDYGYTF. The CDR3 DNA, read in part, is TGTGCCAGCAGCTTAGGGTGGGGGGGGCTCTTAGACTATGGC.

A remark on this clone: The read comes to an end 3 residues before the CDR3 does, leaving the germline J gene to fill in the end. This chain links TRBV7-6 with TRBJ2-1; perhaps TRBD2 as D (5 bases). The V end was cut by 5 bases, the J end by 9 bases, with 14 bases between. Germline-derived CDR1 and CDR2 are SGHVS and FNYEAQ. There are 13 residues in the CDR3. The CDR3 loop is CASSVIMRAEQFF. Partial CDR3 DNA: TGTGCCAGCAGCGTCATAATGAGGGCTGAG.

To note about this clone: The CDR3 goes on 3 residues after the read ends, and that part is filled in from the germline J gene. The chain has TRBV29-1 and TRBJ1-1; tentative D call: TRBD1 (5 bases). Trimming took off 4 bases at V and 4 bases at J, with 13 bases between the two ends. CDR3 length equals 13 residues. Germline V gives CDR1 SQVTM, CDR2 ANQGSEA. The CDR3 bases that were read are TGCAGCGTTGTTCGGGGGATAGCCACTGAA. Its translation is CSVVRGIATE. The CDR3 reads in full as CSVVRGIATEAFF.

As to this clone: The missing CDR3 end, 3 residues past where the read stops, is filled in from the germline J gene. The chain carries TRBV14 and TRBJ2-4; 11 bases fit TRBD1. The length of the CDR3 is 17 residues. The germline CDR1 and CDR2 sequences are SGHDN and FVKESK. With 4 bases clipped from V and 7 bases from J, the junction kept 12 bases outside the gene matches. The CDR3 bases that were read are TGTGCCAGCAGCCTTCGGACAGGGGGCGGTAGGGCGAACATT. As protein: CASSLRTGGGRANI. The complete CDR3 protein is CASSLRTGGGRANIQYF.

With regard to this clone: The read gets to within 3 residues of the CDR3 end, and the germline J gene fills in the rest. The V call is TRBV12-3 or TRBV12-4, the J call TRBJ2-7; weak D call: TRBD2 (5 bases). CDR3 length: 17 residues. V dropped 6 bases and J dropped 1 base, with 22 bases sitting between them. The covered CDR3 bases are TGTGCCAGCAGCCCCGGGGTACTGAAGGGTACATCCTACGAG. Translation: CASSPGVLKGTSYE. The CDR3 reads in full as CASSPGVLKGTSYEQYF.

Concerning this clone itself: The missing CDR3 end, 3 residues past where the read stops, is filled in from the germline J gene. This chain links TRBV30 with TRBJ1-2, with D possibly matching TRBD1 (6 bases). V was trimmed by 0 bases and J by 4 bases, leaving 15 bases between them. CDR3 length: 15 amino acids. Germline CDR1 is GTSNPN and CDR2 is SVGIG (reference sequence). This CDR3 reads CAWSVGGVSGYGYTF. The CDR3 bases that were read are TGTGCCTGGAGTGTAGGGGGGGTGAGCGGCTATGGC.

A word on this clone: The read gets to within 3 residues of the CDR3 end, and the germline J gene fills in the rest. V and J are TRBV30 and TRBJ1-6, with 11 bases lining up with TRBD1. V was pared by 5 bases and J by 9 bases, with 18 bases of the junction left unmatched. This CDR3 spans 18 amino acids. In germline, CDR1 is GTSNPN, CDR2 SVGIG (reference sequence). CDR3 DNA (partial): TGTGCCTGGGCCCGCGGGAGCGGACAGGGGGCAGTTATTTCACCC. Amino acids: CAWARGSGQGAVISP. The entire CDR3 protein is CAWARGSGQGAVISPLHF.

Details on this clone: The read terminates 3 residues before the CDR3 end, so the remaining end is supplied by the germline J gene. This chain joins TRBV29-1 and TRBJ2-3; 8 nucleotides align to TRBD2. The V gene end was trimmed by 7 bases and the J gene end by 2 bases; junction bases not matched to a gene: 5. The germline CDR1 and CDR2 sequences are SQVTM and ANQGSEA. This CDR3 is built from 13 residues. Here the CDR3 reads CSGTSGDTDTQYF. Incomplete CDR3 DNA: TGCAGCGGTACTAGCGGAGACACAGATACG.

For this clone: Sequencing ends 3 residues short of the CDR3 end; the germline J gene provides the rest. The chain carries TRBV5-6 and TRBJ2-2; D gene unclear. The CDR3 runs 15 residues. Trimming removed 0 bases at V and 0 bases at J, with 6 bases between. Per the germline V gene, CDR1 is SGHDT and CDR2 is YYEEEE. This CDR3 is CASSLDATNTGELFF. Partial CDR3 DNA: TGTGCCAGCAGCTTGGACGCTACGAACACCGGGGAG. Using reference TRBV5-6 and TRBJ2-2 for the parts outside the CDR3, the full variable domain is DAGVTQSPTHLIKTRGQQVTLRCSPKSGHDTVSWYQQALGQGPQFIFQYYEEEERQRGNFPDRFSGHQFPNYSSELNVNALLLGDSALYLCASSLDATNTGELFFGEGSRLTVL.

With respect to this clone: The missing CDR3 end, 3 residues past where the read stops, is filled in from the germline J gene. The chain couples TRBV29-1 to TRBJ2-2; no firm D call. Trimming left V 5 bases short and J 8 bases short, with 18 bases between. Germline CDR1 and CDR2: SQVTM and ANQGSEA. The CDR3 is 14 amino acids. The sequenced CDR3 bases are TGCAGCGTTCGCCCCTACCGCGATGCGGGGGAG. It yields the protein CSVRPYRDAGE. In full, the CDR3 is CSVRPYRDAGELFF.

Concerning this clone: The read finishes 3 residues shy of the CDR3 end, and the germline J gene is used to complete it. The V call is TRBV2, the J call TRBJ2-4; 8 nucleotides agree with TRBD1. CDR1 and CDR2 from the germline V gene are SNHLY and FYNNEI. The CDR3 has 15 residues. The junction had 3 bases not matched to a gene; V was cut back by 3 bases and J by 2 bases. CDR3 bases read: TGTGCCAGCAGTGATCAGGGGGCAACCAAAAACATT. This codes for CASSDQGATKNI. The complete CDR3 reads CASSDQGATKNIQYF.

In regard to this clone: The read ends 3 residues early relative to the CDR3; the germline J gene fills the gap. The rearrangement uses TRBV5-1 and TRBJ1-4; 10 bases are a match to TRBD1. CDR1 is SGHRS, CDR2 YFSETQ, per germline. This CDR3 contains 17 residues. The V and J ends lost 3 bases and 1 base, in that order; junction bases with no gene match: 6. Incomplete CDR3 DNA: TGCGCCAGCAGCTCGGGACAGGGGTTTATAACTAATGAAAAA. The encoded protein is CASSSGQGFITNEK. The whole CDR3 sequence is CASSSGQGFITNEKLFF.

A word on this clone: The identical CDR3 is also encoded by other nucleotide sequences in the sample. CDR3 sequence reads: CASSSPGVRGYTF. The CDR3 bases that were read are TGTGCCAGTAGTTCTCCAGGGGTCCGTGGG. J is TRBJ1-2 and V is TRBV19; TRBD1 might be the D (6 bases). Read coverage stops 3 residues before the CDR3 terminus; the germline J gene supplies the remainder. This CDR3 spans 13 amino acids. From germline, CDR1 is LNHDA and CDR2 SQIVND (reference sequence).

A note on this clone: The read terminates 3 residues before the CDR3 end, so the remaining end is supplied by the germline J gene. This chain links TRBV7-3 with TRBJ2-1; 12 positions match TRBD2. From germline, CDR1 is SGHTA and CDR2 FQGTGA. V lost 2 bases and J lost 7; bases outside the gene matches: 0. The CDR3 length is 14 residues. CDR3 in amino acids: CASSLGTSGNEQFF. The part of the CDR3 DNA that was read is TGTGCCAGCAGCTTAGGGACTAGCGGGAATGAG.

Remarks on this clone: With the read ending 3 residues before the CDR3 end, the germline J gene is used to fill in that end. The V gene is TRBV29-1, the J gene TRBJ2-1; 7 positions match TRBD2. This CDR3 region has 12 residues. CDR1 is SQVTM, CDR2 ANQGSEA, per germline. Trimming cost V 4 bases and J 7 bases; bases outside gene matches: 4. The DNA read from the CDR3 is TGCAGCGTTGGGGGGGGTTGGAATGAG. Amino acids: CSVGGGWNE. The full CDR3 sequence reads CSVGGGWNEQFF.

Notes on this clone: The sequence runs out 3 residues before the end of the CDR3; the remainder is reconstructed from the germline J gene. Other nucleotide sequences from this sample produce the same CDR3. The chain is built from TRBV6-1 and TRBJ1-2; maybe TRBD1 (6 bases). This CDR3 region has 14 residues. CDR1 and CDR2 (germline): MNHNS, SASEGT. CDR3 bases read: TGTGCCAGCAGTGACAGGAGGGGCAGGGGTGGT. As protein: CASSDRRGRGG. The whole CDR3 sequence is CASSDRRGRGGYTF.

As regards this clone: The read is 3 residues too short to cover the CDR3 end, so that end is filled in from the germline J gene. The rearrangement links TRBV5-6 to TRBJ2-7, with 7 bases matching TRBD1. CDR1 is SGHDT, CDR2 YYEEEE, per germline. V lost 4 bases to trimming and J lost 4 bases; unmatched junction nucleotides: 5. The CDR3 totals 13 residues. Partial CDR3 DNA: TGTGCCAGCAGCCGGACAGGTTCGTACGAG. Its translation is CASSRTGSYE. From start to end, the CDR3 is CASSRTGSYEQYF.

With respect to this clone: The read halts 3 residues ahead of the CDR3 end, with the missing end drawn from the germline J gene. The chain has TRBV7-3 and TRBJ2-7, with 11 positions matching TRBD2. The V gene's germline CDR1 is SGHTA and CDR2 FQGTGA. The CDR3 runs 15 residues. With V trimmed by 5 bases and J by 3 bases, 6 bases remained unmatched. CDR3 sequence: CASSPTSGGNYEQYF. Incomplete CDR3 DNA: TGTGCCAGCAGCCCCACTAGCGGGGGCAACTACGAG.

Comment on this clone: The junction does not match germline at one end; this may be a read error. The DNA read from the CDR3 is TGCAGTGCTATGGCGGGGGATAACAATGGC. Amino acid sequence: CSAMAGDNNG. The complete CDR3 protein is CSAMAGDNNGYTF. This chain connects TRBV20-1 to TRBJ1-2, with a possible D match to TRBD1 (5 bases). The read halts 3 residues ahead of the CDR3 end, with the missing end drawn from the germline J gene. The CDR3 sequence is 13 residues long. Germline CDR1 is DFQATT and CDR2 is SNEGSKA (reference sequence).

Note on this clone: The read halts 3 residues ahead of the CDR3 end, with the missing end drawn from the germline J gene. The chain recombines TRBV5-4 with TRBJ1-4; D is possibly TRBD1 (6 bases). Germline V gene data show CDR1 as SGHNT and CDR2 as YYREEE (reference sequence). The germline V and J ends were trimmed by 4 bases and 6 bases, with 16 bases remaining between them. The length of the CDR3 is 15 residues. The part of the CDR3 DNA that was read is TGTGCCAGCAGCGCGGGGGGAGGGGGATATGAAAAA. Protein product: CASSAGGGGYEK. From start to end, the CDR3 is CASSAGGGGYEKLFF.

Regarding this clone: The sequenced fragment ends 3 residues before the CDR3 boundary, so the rest is inferred from the germline J gene. The genes are TRBV5-6 and TRBJ2-3, with 10 positions matching TRBD1. Germline assignment: CDR1 SGHDT and CDR2 YYEEEE. The CDR3 is made up of 14 amino acids. Trimming at V came to 4 bases and at J to 5 bases, leaving 4 bases not matched to a gene. The CDR3 sequence: CASSGQGVLDTQYF. The covered CDR3 bases are TGTGCCAGCAGCGGACAGGGGGTCTTAGATACG.

Points on this clone: The read terminates 3 residues before the CDR3 end, so the remaining end is supplied by the germline J gene. The V gene is TRBV20-1, the J gene TRBJ2-7; perhaps TRBD2 as D (6 bases). The V end was cut by 5 bases, the J end by 3 bases, with 17 bases between. Germline V CDR1 and CDR2: DFQATT, SNEGSKA (reference sequence). The CDR3 sequence is 14 residues long. CDR3 sequence: CSAGLGGEVYEQYF. The sequenced part of the CDR3 DNA is TGCAGTGCTGGGTTGGGGGGTGAGGTCTACGAG.

A note on this clone: The read halts 3 residues ahead of the CDR3 end, with the missing end drawn from the germline J gene. The V and J genes are TRBV28 and TRBJ2-7; D unclear. The length of the CDR3 is 11 residues. The germline V gene has CDR1 MDHEN and CDR2 SYDVKM. Trimming removed 5 bases at V and 6 bases at J, with 8 bases between. The CDR3 DNA, read in part, is TGTGCCAGCAGTCCGTTTCGCGAG. Protein: CASSPFRE. The full CDR3 is CASSPFREQYF.

As for this clone: The CDR3 end falls 3 residues outside the read, so it is completed with the germline J gene. The chain employs TRBV4-2 and TRBJ1-2; D gene ambiguous. Germline V gene data show CDR1 as LGHNA and CDR2 as YNFKEQ. V lost 0 bases and J lost 7, with 12 bases in between. The CDR3 runs to 14 residues. CDR3 DNA, as far as it was read: TGTGCCAGCAGCCAAGATAGAAGAAATACTGGC. Translated, it gives CASSQDRRNTG. In full, the CDR3 reads CASSQDRRNTGYTF.

On this clone: The read stops 3 residues short of the end of the CDR3; the missing end is completed from the germline J gene. The rearrangement uses TRBV19 and TRBJ2-2, with D perhaps TRBD1 (8 bases). Per germline, CDR1 LNHDA and CDR2 SQIVND (reference sequence). This CDR3 contains 13 residues. The CDR3 bases that were read are TGTGCCAGGAGACAGGGGACTAATGAAAAG. Its protein is CARRQGTNEK. The CDR3 in its entirety is CARRQGTNEKLFF.

With regard to this clone: The CDR3 end is not reached by the read, which stops 3 residues before it; the germline J gene fills it in. The chain has TRBV23-1 and TRBJ2-5; D remains unclear. TRBV23-1 is an open reading frame whose function is uncertain. Trimming removed 6 bases at V and 3 bases at J, with 26 bases between. The CDR3 consists of 18 residues. The chain's CDR3 is CASRGLGEGLPFKETQYF. The DNA read from the CDR3 is TGCGCCAGCAGAGGGCTCGGAGAAGGGCTACCCTTCAAAGAGACC.

Of note for this clone: The CDR3 extends 3 residues past the end of the read, so its final part is completed from the germline J gene. This chain joins TRBV29-1 and TRBJ2-5; TRBD2 is a possible D gene (5 bases). Trimming stripped 1 base from V and 5 bases from J, with 11 bases between. In germline, CDR1 is SQVTM, CDR2 ANQGSEA. This CDR3 spans 13 amino acids. CDR3 bases read: TGCAGCGTTGAAGCGGGGAGTCAGGAGACC. Translating it yields CSVEAGSQET. The entire CDR3 reads CSVEAGSQETQYF.

As regards this clone: The missing CDR3 end, 3 residues past where the read stops, is filled in from the germline J gene. J is TRBJ2-2 and V is TRBV18; 8 bases agree with TRBD2. CDR1 and CDR2 from the germline V gene are KGHSH and LQKENI. The CDR3 has 15 amino acids. The J segment lost 4 bases and the V segment lost 4 bases, leaving 5 bases of the junction unmatched. The chain's CDR3 is CASSLSSGGTGELFF. The covered CDR3 bases are TGTGCCAGCTCACTCTCCAGCGGGGGCACCGGGGAG.

With regard to this clone: The read ends 3 residues before the CDR3 terminus; that terminus is restored from the germline J gene. The rearrangement uses TRBV2 and TRBJ1-5, with 8 bases lining up with TRBD1. The CDR3 is 14 amino acids. With 6 bases clipped from V and 3 bases from J, the junction kept 4 bases outside the gene matches. Germline assignment: CDR1 SNHLY and CDR2 FYNNEI. CDR3 DNA (partial): TGTGCCAGCAGGGACAGGGTTCCCAATCAGCCC. Translation gives CASRDRVPNQP. The whole CDR3 reads CASRDRVPNQPQHF.

A remark on this clone: The missing CDR3 end, 3 residues past where the read stops, is filled in from the germline J gene. V is TRBV5-1 and J is TRBJ1-2; D gene ambiguous. The germline gives CDR1 SGHRS, CDR2 YFSETQ. The CDR3 runs to 12 residues. CDR3 loop: CASSLGTYDYTF. Partial CDR3 DNA: TGCGCCAGCAGCTTGGGTACCTACGAC. The full variable domain, rest sourced from reference TRBV5-1 and TRBJ1-2, is KAGVTQTPRYLIKTRGQQVTLSCSPISGHRSVSWYQQTPGQGLQFLFEYFSETQRNKGNFPGRFSGRQFSNSRSEMNVSTLELGDSALYLCASSLGTYDYTFGSGTRLTVV.

Note on this clone: The read terminates 3 residues ahead of where the CDR3 ends, so the germline J gene completes it. This chain joins TRBV18 and TRBJ2-7, with TRBD2 matching 16 bases. The ends lost 1 base at V and 5 bases at J; junction bases unmatched: 2. The CDR3 spans 16 residues. Germline CDR1 is KGHSH and CDR2 is LQKENI. CDR3 in amino acids: CASSPRGTSGRDEQYF. CDR3 DNA (partial): TGTGCCAGCTCACCACGCGGGACTAGCGGGAGGGACGAG.

As regards this clone: The CDR3 end is not reached by the read, which stops 3 residues before it; the germline J gene fills it in. The rearrangement uses TRBV28 and TRBJ2-7; D is possibly TRBD1 (6 bases). The CDR3 has 14 residues. V shed 6 bases and J shed 1 base, with 13 bases lying between them. CDR1 is MDHEN, CDR2 SYDVKM, per germline. CDR3 amino acids: CASRARGPSYEQYF. The sequenced part of the CDR3 DNA is TGTGCCAGCAGGGCCAGGGGCCCATCCTACGAG.